This TCR beta chain stems from a study of shared clonotypes between healthy human individuals. The study's findings and limits: Larger richness was generally estimated for naive than memory subsets.

For this clone: What it binds is unknown.

All donors qualified as healthy HIV-negative adults and had experienced no recent acute infections or vaccinations. CDR1 and CDR2 from the germline V gene are SGHTA and FQGTGA. This CDR3 comprises 17 residues. The V gene end was trimmed by 5 bases and the J gene end by 2 bases; junction bases not matched to a gene: 9. The table came from immunoSEQ multiplex PCR; TCRdb's copy has only in-frame clones and leaves some out. This table holds approximately 620,000 clones, more than 95% found once. Sequencing input: naive CD4+ T cells sorted from blood. The subset is: CD45RA+ positively selected. The rearrangement joins TRBV7-3 to TRBJ2-5, with 12 bases matching TRBD2. The origin of this receptor is a woman under 40 in good health. The CDR3: CASSQFGTSGPQETQYF. In nucleotides, the CDR3 is TGTGCCAGCAGCCAGTTTGGGACTAGCGGGCCTCAAGAGACCCAGTACTTC.